The 3 T cell receptor beta chains presented below share a single source sample, sequenced in a study of T cell changes during pregnancy in multiple sclerosis. Data came from immunoSEQ multiplex PCR; TCRdb stores just in-frame clones and leaves some out. The table lists some 100,000 clones, 90% to 95% of them singletons. This sample comprised peripheral blood, obtained before pregnancy. The source of these receptors is a female donor with multiple sclerosis, enrolled in a pregnancy study.

The chain carries TRBV19 and TRBJ1-2; TRBD1 matches at 8 bases. CDR3 size: 13 residues. V lost 4 bases to trimming and J lost 5 bases; unmatched junction nucleotides: 3. CDR1 LNHDA and CDR2 SQIVND come from the germline V gene (reference sequence). The CDR3 loop is CASSTGTGYGYTF. The CDR3, as DNA: TGTGCCAGTAGTACGGGGACAGGATATGGCTACACCTTC. The whole variable domain, filled in from reference TRBV19 and TRBJ1-2, reads DGGITQSPKYLFRKEGQNVTLSCEQNLNHDAMYWYRQDPGQGLRLIYYSQIVNDFQKGDIAEGYSVSREKKESFPLTVTSAQKNPTAFYLCASSTGTGYGYTFGSGTRLTVV.

The CDR3 here is CSVKTGGINTQYF. In nucleotides, the CDR3 is TGCAGCGTTAAGACAGGGGGAATAAATACGCAGTATTTT. V usage is TRBV29-1 and J usage is TRBJ2-3; 9 bases align to TRBD1. Germline CDR1 reads SQVTM; CDR2 reads ANQGSEA. This CDR3 spans 13 amino acids. V shed 5 bases and J 7 bases; nucleotides not matched to a gene: 7.

This chain links TRBV19 with TRBJ2-2; D is possibly TRBD1 (8 bases). There are 16 residues in the CDR3. Germline V gives CDR1 LNHDA, CDR2 SQIVND (reference sequence). V lost 3 bases, J lost 4 bases, and 15 bases lay in between. The CDR3: CASSITGGEGTGELFF. Written as DNA, the CDR3 is TGTGCCAGTAGTATTACAGGGGGGGAGGGCACCGGGGAGCTGTTTTTT. The full variable domain, its missing parts supplied by reference TRBV19 and TRBJ2-2, is DGGITQSPKYLFRKEGQNVTLSCEQNLNHDAMYWYRQDPGQGLRLIYYSQIVNDFQKGDIAEGYSVSREKKESFPLTVTSAQKNPTAFYLCASSITGGEGTGELFFGEGSRLTVL.